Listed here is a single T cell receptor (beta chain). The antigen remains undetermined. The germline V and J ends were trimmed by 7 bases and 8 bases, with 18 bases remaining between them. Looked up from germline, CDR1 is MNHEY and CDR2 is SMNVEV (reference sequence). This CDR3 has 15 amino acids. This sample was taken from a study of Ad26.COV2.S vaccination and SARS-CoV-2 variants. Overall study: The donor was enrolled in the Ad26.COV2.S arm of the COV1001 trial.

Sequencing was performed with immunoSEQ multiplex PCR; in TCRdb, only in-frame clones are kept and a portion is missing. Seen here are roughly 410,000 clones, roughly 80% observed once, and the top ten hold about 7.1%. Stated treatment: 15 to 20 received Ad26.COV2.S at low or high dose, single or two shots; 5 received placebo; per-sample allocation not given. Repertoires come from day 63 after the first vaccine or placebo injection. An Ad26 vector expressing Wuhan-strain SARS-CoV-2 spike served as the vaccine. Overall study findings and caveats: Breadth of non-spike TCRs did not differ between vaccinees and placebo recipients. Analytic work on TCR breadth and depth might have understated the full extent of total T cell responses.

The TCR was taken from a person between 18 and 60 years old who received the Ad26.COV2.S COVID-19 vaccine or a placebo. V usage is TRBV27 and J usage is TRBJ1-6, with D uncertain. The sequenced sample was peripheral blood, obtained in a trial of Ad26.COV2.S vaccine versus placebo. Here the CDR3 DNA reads TGTGCCAGCAACGACCCCGCCGGTTGGGATTCACCCCTCCACTTT. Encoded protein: CASNDPAGWDSPLHF.